Listed below are T cell receptor beta chains from one sample, sequenced in a study of breast tumors, draining lymph nodes, adjacent tissues. Using its own MiXCR run on the multiplex PCR reads, TCRdb lists one record per CDR3 protein. In the table there are about 21,000 distinct CDR3 sequences, roughly 40% of which are singletons. The sample comprised breast tumor tissue. The receptors here all came from a female donor with breast cancer. Some clones in this sample may be carry-over from other donors' samples. The CDR3 runs from the conserved cysteine through the conserved F or W. Fields, in order: CDR3 DNA, CDR3 protein, D gene, J gene, V gene, clone size. D genes are given only for firm matches. Clone size appears in some rows only: once, few, many, or a class for an expanded clone.

TGTGCCAGCAGTGTGGAGGGGGGTCACGGGGAGCTGTTTTTT	CASSVEGGHGELFF	-	TRBJ2-2	TRBV2	many
TGCGCCAGCAGTGAGATTAGGGTAATACACTATGGCTACACCTTC	CASSEIRVIHYGYTF	-	TRBJ1-2	TRBV10-1	-
TGTGCCAGCAGCGACGGTCCCTACGAGCAGTACTTC	CASSDGPYEQYF	-	TRBJ2-7	TRBV7-9	-
TGCGCCAGCAGCCCGCGGGGTGGGAGCCAGTACTTC	CASSPRGGSQYF	-	TRBJ2-5	TRBV5-1	-
TGCAGCGTTGGGGACAGGGGGGACTATGGCTACACCTTC	CSVGDRGDYGYTF	TRBD1	TRBJ1-2	TRBV29-1	-
TGTGCCAGCAGCCTGTGGGACAGGGGGCGAAAGGGTGAGCAGTTCTTC	CASSLWDRGRKGEQFF	TRBD1	TRBJ2-1	TRBV14	few
TGTGCCAGCGCCAGGGCGGGGTACGAGCAGTACTTC	CASARAGYEQYF	-	TRBJ2-7	TRBV7-8	medium-sized
TGTGCCAGCTCCCAGGACACTTACGAGCAGTACTTC	CASSQDTYEQYF	-	TRBJ2-7	TRBV18	many
TGTGCCAGCAGTTACTCGAAGACAATAAGGGGTCCCTATGGCTACACCTTC	CASSYSKTIRGPYGYTF	-	TRBJ1-2	TRBV6-5	-
TGCAGTGCTCCCAGGACTAGCGGGAGAACAGATACGCAGTATTTT	CSAPRTSGRTDTQYF	TRBD2	TRBJ2-3	TRBV20-1	once
TGTGCCAGCATTTTCAAGGACCCGCTCTCCTACGAGCAGTACTTC	CASIFKDPLSYEQYF	-	TRBJ2-7	TRBV6-4	-
TGCGCCAGCAGCTTGGCGCAGTTCGGTGAAAAACTGTTTTTT	CASSLAQFGEKLFF	-	TRBJ1-4	TRBV5-1	medium-sized
TGTGCCAGCTACTCGGGTTTTGGGAATTCACCCCTCCACTTT	CASYSGFGNSPLHF	-	TRBJ1-6	TRBV7-2	-
TGTGCCACCAGCGGGGGCGAACCAAATTCACCCCTCCACTTT	CATSGGEPNSPLHF	-	TRBJ1-6	TRBV24-1	large
TGTGCCAGTAGCCAGGAGACTAGCACAGATACGCAGTATTTT	CASSQETSTDTQYF	-	TRBJ2-3	TRBV19	many
TGCAGTGCTAGAGCGATTTTAGCGGGAAGCACAGATACGCAGTATTTT	CSARAILAGSTDTQYF	TRBD2	TRBJ2-3	TRBV20-1	many
TGTGCCAGCAGCTCTATCACTAGCGGGGGTTACAATGAGCAGTTCTTC	CASSSITSGGYNEQFF	TRBD2	TRBJ2-1	TRBV7-2	many
TGTGCCAGCAGTGTATGGGACAATAATTCACCCCTCCACTTT	CASSVWDNNSPLHF	-	TRBJ1-6	TRBV25-1	-
TGTGCCATCAGTGAGGATCGGTATCCACCCCTCCACTTT	CAISEDRYPPLHF	-	TRBJ1-6	TRBV10-3	-
TGCGCCAGCAGCCAAGCGGAACCGGGGTGGCCCCAGCATTTT	CASSQAEPGWPQHF	-	TRBJ1-5	TRBV4-1	many
TGTGCCAGCAGCGTAGGGGTATATAGCGGGAGAAAAGCCGGGGAGCTGTTTTTT	CASSVGVYSGRKAGELFF	TRBD2	TRBJ2-2	TRBV9	few
TGTGCCAGCAGTTTTCTAGGGGGTAAGGGTGAAAAACTGTTTTTT	CASSFLGGKGEKLFF	-	TRBJ1-4	TRBV12-3/TRBV12-4	once
TGCAGTGCTACCCTTACAGGGGGGGGAAGTGGACAGCCCCAGCATTTT	CSATLTGGGSGQPQHF	TRBD1	TRBJ1-5	TRBV20-1	many
TGTGCCAGCAGTTACTCTAGACAGGGCACAGATACGCAGTATTTT	CASSYSRQGTDTQYF	-	TRBJ2-3	TRBV6-5	-
TGCAGCGCGACCTACAGCAGCTATGGCTACACCTTC	CSATYSSYGYTF	-	TRBJ1-2	TRBV29-1	many